A selection of T cell receptor beta chains follows, all from one sample in a study. TCRdb re-derived calls from the RT-PCR reads in MiXCR, one entry per CDR3 protein. The table lists about 680,000 distinct CDR3 sequences, 13% to 15% of them singletons, with 3% to 4.5% in the top ten. Sequenced input: memory CD4+ T cells from blood. Receptor source: a female donor in good health, serving as a healthy control. The CDR3 runs from the conserved cysteine through the conserved F or W. The order of the fields is V gene, clone size, D gene, J gene, CDR3 DNA, CDR3 protein. A D gene is named only where the DNA matches it firmly. Some rows mark clone size as missing; the rest say once, few, many or name a class of expanded clone.

TRBV29-1	many	-	TRBJ2-1	TGCAGCGTTGACTTGCAGGGGCGCTACAATGAGCAGTTCTTC	CSVDLQGRYNEQFF
TRBV9	-	-	TRBJ1-3	TGTGCCAGCAGCGGATCACGGTACCGTGGAGACACCATATATTTT	CASSGSRYRGDTIYF
TRBV5-4	-	-	TRBJ2-3	TGTGCCAGCAGCTCAATAGCGGACAACCCTAGCACAGATACGCAGTATTTT	CASSSIADNPSTDTQYF
TRBV7-8	-	-	TRBJ2-5	TGTGCCAGCAGCTTAGCTTCTAACTGGGGGATGGAACAAGAGACCCAGTACTTC	CASSLASNWGMEQETQYF
TRBV6-2/TRBV6-3	many	-	TRBJ2-1	TGTGCCAGCAGTTACTCCGGTGGGCAGGGGCGGTTCTTC	CASSYSGGQGRFF
TRBV10-3	-	TRBD2	TRBJ2-7	TGTGCCATCAGGGCGACTAGCGGGTCCTCCTACGAGCAGTACTTC	CAIRATSGSSYEQYF
TRBV20-1	few	TRBD2	TRBJ2-5	TGCAGTGCTAGGGACGGACTAGCGGGAGACCGGGAGACCCAGTACTTC	CSARDGLAGDRETQYF
TRBV7-2	-	-	TRBJ2-7	TGTGCCAGCCAGACCGTCTCCTACGAGCAGTACTTC	CASQTVSYEQYF
TRBV12-3/TRBV12-4	few	-	TRBJ2-3	TGTGCCAGCAGTTTAGTAGAAGGTGGAGATACGCAGTATTTT	CASSLVEGGDTQYF
TRBV5-4	-	-	TRBJ2-1	TGTGCCAGCAGCGCACCACCTGGCGGGCTACACAATGAGCAGTTCTTC	CASSAPPGGLHNEQFF